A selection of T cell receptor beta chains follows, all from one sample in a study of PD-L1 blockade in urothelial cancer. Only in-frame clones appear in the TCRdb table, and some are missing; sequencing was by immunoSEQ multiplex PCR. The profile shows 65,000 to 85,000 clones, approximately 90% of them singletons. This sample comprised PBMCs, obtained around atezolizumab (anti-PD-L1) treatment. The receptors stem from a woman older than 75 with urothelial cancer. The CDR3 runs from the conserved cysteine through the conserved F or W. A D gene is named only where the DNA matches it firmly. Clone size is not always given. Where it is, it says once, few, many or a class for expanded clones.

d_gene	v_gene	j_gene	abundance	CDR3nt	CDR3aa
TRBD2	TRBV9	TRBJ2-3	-	TGTGCCAGCAGCGTAGATCCGGGAGGCCTCACAGATACGCAGTATTTT	CASSVDPGGLTDTQYF
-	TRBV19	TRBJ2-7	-	TGTGCCAGTAAGAACCGTACATACGCTCACGAGCAGTACTTC	CASKNRTYAHEQYF
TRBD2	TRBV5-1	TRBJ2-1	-	TGCGCCAGCAGCTCGGGACTATTGATGCATGAGCAGTTCTTC	CASSSGLLMHEQFF
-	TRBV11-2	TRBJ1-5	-	TGTGCCAGCAGCTTAGGTCGCGGTCCAGGGCAGCCCCAGCATTTT	CASSLGRGPGQPQHF
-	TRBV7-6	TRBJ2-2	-	TGTGCCAGCAGCTTAGCGGTGGAGCTTCTTCCAACCGGGGAGCTGTTTTTT	CASSLAVELLPTGELFF
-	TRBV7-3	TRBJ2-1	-	TGTGCCAGCAGCTTAGACTGGTCCTACAATGAGCAGTTCTTC	CASSLDWSYNEQFF
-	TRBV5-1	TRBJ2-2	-	TGCGCCAGCCGGCGACAGGAAAACGGGGAGCTGTTTTTT	CASRRQENGELFF
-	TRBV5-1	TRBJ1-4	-	TGCGCCAGCAGCTTGGCGGGAGCAACTAATGAAAAACTGTTTTTT	CASSLAGATNEKLFF
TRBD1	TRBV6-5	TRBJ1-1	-	TGTGCCAGCAGTTCCCCGACAGGGGGGGAAGCTTTCTTT	CASSSPTGGEAFF
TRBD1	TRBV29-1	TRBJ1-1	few	TGCAGCGTTTATACAGGGGTCCCTGAAGCTTTCTTT	CSVYTGVPEAFF
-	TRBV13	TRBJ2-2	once	TGTGCCAGCAGCCTGATGGGGCCCGGGGAGCTGTTTTTT	CASSLMGPGELFF